At least ten counts were recorded for the clone carrying this T cell receptor beta chain. These data belong to a study of post-analysis software for immune sequencing data. Incorporated into the TCR beta cDNA libraries were unique molecular identifiers, which served to reduce PCR and sequencing biases. About 500,000 cDNA molecules came from 1 to 10 million T cells. TCRdb processed the PCR reads anew with MiXCR; each CDR3 protein has one entry. The data hold roughly 540,000 distinct CDR3 sequences, with 34% observed a single time. Sequenced sample: blood. The source of this sequence is a girl younger than 18 with multiple sclerosis.

In nucleotides, the CDR3 is TGCAGTGCTAGAGACGGGGGGCAAGAGACCCAGTACTTC. Its protein product is CSARDGGQETQYF. This chain links TRBV20-1 with TRBJ2-5; 7 bases are a match to TRBD2. The junction had 0 bases not matched to a gene; V was cut back by 0 bases and J by 2 bases. This CDR3 spans 13 amino acids. Per germline, CDR1 DFQATT and CDR2 SNEGSKA (reference sequence).